The sequence of this T cell receptor (beta chain) was determined in a study of OX40 agonist ivuxolimab in advanced cancers. For the study at large: Ivuxolimab, which patients received intravenously every 2 weeks, was dosed at 0.01 to 10 mg/kg.

Trimming pared 0 bases from V and 4 bases from J, leaving 10 bases between. This CDR3 contains 15 residues. Germline lookup yields CDR1 SGHTA and CDR2 FQGNSA. Details on this clone: The antigen is unknown.

The repertoire was sequenced with immunoSEQ multiplex PCR; TCRdb's copy has only in-frame clones and lacks some. The sample has about 48,000 clones, around 84% seen once. Study-wide points: Researchers did not establish what antigens the expanded peripheral T cells target.

The V gene is TRBV7-2, the J gene TRBJ2-1, with D possibly TRBD2 on 6 matching bases. The sequencing used CD4+ or CD8+ T cells sorted from blood, collected in a trial of the OX40 agonist ivuxolimab. This clonotype was obtained from an adult with an advanced solid tumor such as melanoma, head and neck, liver or kidney cancer. This CDR3 is CASSLASGPYNEQFF. CDR3 sequence (DNA): TGTGCCAGCAGCTTAGCTAGCGGTCCGTACAATGAGCAGTTCTTC.